One sample yielded the 27 T cell receptor beta chains listed below, sequenced in a study of shared clonotypes between healthy human individuals. Clones were sequenced by immunoSEQ multiplex PCR, and TCRdb holds only the in-frame ones, with some missing. The table has around 650,000 clones, roughly 96% seen once. Terminally differentiated effector memory CD45RA+ cells were excluded by CCR7 positive selection of CD45RO-negative cells. Specimen: naive CD8+ T cells sorted from blood. The receptors derive from a woman in her thirties in good health.

V and J are TRBV27 and TRBJ2-7; 10 bases map to TRBD1. The germline CDR1 and CDR2 sequences are MNHEY and SMNVEV (reference sequence). The CDR3 covers 15 residues. J gave up 2 bases and V 4 bases, and 5 bases lay outside the gene matches. The chain's CDR3 is CASSSPGQGTYEQYF. The CDR3 nucleotides are TGTGCCAGCAGTTCCCCGGGACAGGGGACCTACGAGCAGTACTTC.

The J gene is TRBJ2-5, the V gene TRBV29-1; a possible D gene is TRBD1 (5 bases). Trimming took 4 bases from V and 4 from J, leaving 16 bases between them. This CDR3 spans 14 amino acids. Germline assignment: CDR1 SQVTM and CDR2 ANQGSEA. The CDR3 region has the DNA TGCAGCGTTGTGAAAGGGGAACGTATAGAGACCCAGTACTTC. Its protein product is CSVVKGERIETQYF.

As DNA, the CDR3 is TGTGCCAGCAGTTTAGAGGTTGGGACTAGTAATGAGCAGTTCTTC. Protein sequence: CASSLEVGTSNEQFF. V and J are TRBV27 and TRBJ2-1; TRBD2 agrees at 8 bases. V was clipped by 2 bases and J by 7 bases; unmatched bases: 7. Germline V gene lookup returns CDR1 MNHEY and CDR2 SMNVEV (reference sequence). The CDR3 runs to 15 residues.

V usage is TRBV19 and J usage is TRBJ1-1, with unresolved D. The CDR3 runs 14 residues. The germline V and J ends were trimmed by 5 bases and 4 bases, with 14 bases remaining between them. In germline, CDR1 is LNHDA, CDR2 SQIVND (reference sequence). The CDR3 coding sequence is TGTGCCAGTAGTCCCTACAATGGACCCACTGAAGCTTTCTTT. Translation: CASSPYNGPTEAFF.

The chain couples TRBV27 to TRBJ1-6, with D possibly matching TRBD1 (6 bases). CDR1 and CDR2 from the germline V gene are MNHEY and SMNVEV (reference sequence). Between the trimmed V and J ends, which lost 6 bases and 6 bases, there was a span of 12 bases. The CDR3 runs 14 residues. The CDR3 nucleotides are TGTGCCAGCAGCCCGCTGGACAGTAATTCACCCCTCCACTTT. Amino acids: CASSPLDSNSPLHF.

The J gene is TRBJ2-5, the V gene TRBV11-2; weak D call: TRBD1 (5 bases). Judging by the DNA end, TRBJ2-7 fits better; the J call may be wrong. The length of the CDR3 is 19 residues. CDR1 and CDR2 (germline): SGHAT, FQNNGV. CDR3 nucleotides: TGTGCCAGCAGCCTTGGGGCATCGGGCGAGGCAGGGTTCTCCTACGAGCAGTACTTC. Encoded protein: CASSLGASGEAGFSYEQYF.

V gene TRBV19 combines with J gene TRBJ2-5; 8 nucleotides match TRBD2. The tail of the sequence fits TRBJ2-7 better, so the J call may be wrong. The CDR3 loop spans 15 amino acids. Germline V gene data show CDR1 as LNHDA and CDR2 as SQIVND (reference sequence). In DNA, the CDR3 is TGTGCCAGTAGTATTCTAGCGGGTAAGGCCTACGAGCAGTACTTC. It specifies CASSILAGKAYEQYF.

This clone is a singleton in its sample. The V call is TRBV6-9, the J call TRBJ2-2; 8 nucleotides agree with TRBD2. This CDR3 is built from 16 residues. Per the germline V gene, CDR1 is MNHGY and CDR2 is SVAAGI. The junction had 16 bases not matched to a gene; V was cut back by 9 bases and J by 7 bases. The CDR3 loop is CARPPGTSKRVGELFF. The CDR3 DNA reads as TGTGCCAGGCCCCCGGGGACTAGTAAACGGGTCGGGGAGCTGTTTTTT.

The CDR3: CASSTSGNAYNEQFF. As DNA, the CDR3 is TGTGCCAGCAGCACTAGCGGGAACGCCTACAATGAGCAGTTCTTC. The chain combines TRBV7-2 with TRBJ2-1; 10 nucleotides align to TRBD2. The ends lost 5 bases at V and 2 bases at J; junction bases unmatched: 3. CDR1 and CDR2 from the germline V gene are SGHTA and FQGNSA. The CDR3 runs to 15 residues.

This chain uses TRBV28 with TRBJ1-5; D is unclear. Germline values: CDR1 MDHEN, CDR2 SYDVKM. Trimming shortened V by 11 bases and J by 0 bases, and 17 bases separated the two germline ends. The CDR3 runs 15 residues. This chain's CDR3 is CAATVSGYSNQPQHF. As DNA, the CDR3 is TGTGCCGCAACGGTATCGGGATATAGCAATCAGCCCCAGCATTTT.

V usage is TRBV30 and J usage is TRBJ2-3; D perhaps matches TRBD2 (6 bases). The germline V and J ends were trimmed by 7 bases and 0 bases, with 20 bases remaining between them. The length of the CDR3 is 16 residues. Germline V gene lookup returns CDR1 GTSNPN and CDR2 SVGIG (reference sequence). The CDR3 spells CAFNPLSSASTDTQYF. DNA of the CDR3: TGTGCCTTTAATCCCCTGTCTAGCGCTAGCACAGATACGCAGTATTTT.

This chain connects TRBV4-1 to TRBJ2-5, with D hard to call. Trimming cost V 1 base and J 4 bases, with 7 bases left between them. The CDR3 length is 13 residues. Per germline, CDR1 MGHRA and CDR2 YSYEKL. The CDR3 DNA sequence: TGCGCCAGCAGCCAAGGGATCCCAGAGACCCAGTACTTC. This gives the protein CASSQGIPETQYF.

The chain carries TRBV5-6 and TRBJ1-1, with 8 bases identical to TRBD1. This CDR3 has 13 amino acids. CDR1 and CDR2 (germline): SGHDT, YYEEEE. V shed 1 base and J 5 bases; nucleotides not matched to a gene: 1. The CDR3 loop reads CASSLQGATEAFF. Written as DNA, the CDR3 is TGTGCCAGCAGCTTGCAGGGGGCGACTGAAGCTTTCTTT.

CDR3 DNA: TGTGCCAGCAGTTCGCCCTCCGGGACAGGGACCTACGAGCAGTACTTC. It yields the protein CASSSPSGTGTYEQYF. The rearrangement links TRBV27 to TRBJ2-7; 9 bases line up with TRBD1. Trimming cost V 4 bases and J 2 bases; bases outside gene matches: 9. The V gene's germline CDR1 is MNHEY and CDR2 SMNVEV (reference sequence). The CDR3 sequence is 16 residues long.

The chain uses TRBV20-1 and TRBJ1-1; D call uncertain. Germline CDR1 and CDR2: DFQATT and SNEGSKA (reference sequence). The CDR3 is 11 residues long. V lost 6 bases to trimming and J lost 4 bases, with 9 bases between them. The CDR3 protein is CSAELVTEAFF. CDR3 coding DNA: TGCAGTGCCGAATTGGTCACTGAAGCTTTCTTT.

This clone was seen only once. The CDR3 coding sequence is TGTGCCAGCAGCCCGGAATTCCAGGGTAACGAGCAGTACTTC. Protein product: CASSPEFQGNEQYF. The rearrangement uses TRBV11-2 and TRBJ2-7, with D maybe TRBD1 (5 bases). V was cut by 5 bases and J by 5 bases, with 16 bases left in between. This CDR3 has 14 amino acids. Germline CDR1 and CDR2: SGHAT and FQNNGV.

The CDR3 sequence is CATSRGQWDCSYEQYF. CDR3 coding DNA: TGTGCCACCAGCAGAGGGCAGTGGGACTGTTCTTACGAGCAGTACTTC. The chain joins TRBV15 to TRBJ2-7, with D perhaps TRBD2 (6 bases). The CDR3 is made up of 16 amino acids. Germline lookup yields CDR1 LNHNV and CDR2 YYDKDF (reference sequence). V shed 1 base and J shed 4 bases, with 17 bases lying between them.

The chain employs TRBV28 and TRBJ2-3; 12 positions agree with TRBD1. The CDR3 loop spans 16 amino acids. The V segment lost 2 bases and the J segment 4 bases; nucleotides outside the gene matches: 4. CDR1 is MDHEN and CDR2 is SYDVKM in the germline V gene. CDR3 nucleotide sequence: TGTGCCAGCAGTTTAGCGGGACAGGGGGCCGCAGATACGCAGTATTTT. It codes for CASSLAGQGAADTQYF. The entire variable domain, with the rest obtained from reference TRBV28 and TRBJ2-3, is as follows: DVKVTQSSRYLVKRTGEKVFLECVQDMDHENMFWYRQDPGLGLRLIYFSYDVKMKEKGDIPEGYSVSREKKERFSLILESASTNQTSMYLCASSLAGQGAADTQYFGPGTRLTVL.

This clone was counted a single time. J is TRBJ2-5 and V is TRBV27; D not resolved. From germline, CDR1 is MNHEY and CDR2 SMNVEV (reference sequence). Trimming removed 3 bases from V and 4 bases from J, with 9 bases in between. The CDR3 consists of 13 residues. In DNA, the CDR3 is TGTGCCAGCAGTTTTCGACCTGCAGAGACCCAGTACTTC. It encodes CASSFRPAETQYF.

This chain links TRBV5-4 with TRBJ2-7; D remains unclear. The CDR3 contains 12 residues. Germline loops: CDR1 SGHNT, CDR2 YYREEE (reference sequence). V lost 2 bases and J 4 bases, leaving 7 bases between the germline ends. The CDR3 sequence: CASSFGAYEQYF. The CDR3 region has the DNA TGTGCCAGCAGCTTCGGAGCATACGAGCAGTACTTC.

Comments on this clone: Other nucleotide sequences in the sample specify the same CDR3. V is TRBV9 and J is TRBJ1-3; a weak D match, TRBD1 (6 bases). The CDR3 runs 15 residues. V was pared by 2 bases and J by 0 bases, with 9 bases between. Germline V gene data show CDR1 as SGDLS and CDR2 as YYNGEE. The CDR3 region is CASSVGGGSGNTIYF. DNA for the CDR3: TGTGCCAGCAGCGTCGGAGGGGGCTCTGGAAACACCATATATTTT.

The V gene is TRBV6-5, the J gene TRBJ2-3; TRBD2 agrees at 7 bases. After removal of 6 bases from V and 2 bases from J, the junction contained 5 bases not matched to a gene. The CDR3 has 14 amino acids. Germline loops: CDR1 MNHEY, CDR2 SVGAGI. The CDR3 DNA follows: TGTGCCAGCAGCCGCACTAGCGACACAGATACGCAGTATTTT. Its translation is CASSRTSDTDTQYF.

The chain carries TRBV27 and TRBJ2-7; TRBD2 matches at 8 bases. The CDR3 extends over 16 amino acids. V trimming: 4 bases; J trimming: 1 base; junction bases outside the gene matches: 9. The germline V gene encodes CDR1 MNHEY and CDR2 SMNVEV (reference sequence). The CDR3 spells CASSSSNGGRSYEQYF. DNA of the CDR3: TGTGCCAGCAGTTCCTCGAATGGCGGGAGGTCCTACGAGCAGTACTTC.

V is TRBV6-5 and J is TRBJ2-5; weak D call: TRBD2 (5 bases). The CDR3 runs to 13 residues. V gave up 4 bases and J gave up 5 bases, with 11 bases separating them. The V gene's germline CDR1 is MNHEY and CDR2 SVGAGI. This chain's CDR3 is CASSSGERETQYF. The CDR3 coding sequence is TGTGCCAGCAGTTCCGGGGAACGCGAGACCCAGTACTTC.

The chain combines TRBV30 with TRBJ1-2; D uncertain. V was clipped by 5 bases and J by 8 bases, with 12 bases between them. Per the germline V gene, CDR1 is GTSNPN and CDR2 is SVGIG (reference sequence). This CDR3 contains 11 residues. Here the CDR3 reads CAWLRRRGYTF. CDR3 nucleotides: TGTGCCTGGCTCAGACGGAGGGGCTACACCTTC.

The gene calls are TRBV6-1 and TRBJ1-2, with D unresolved. From germline, CDR1 is MNHNS and CDR2 SASEGT. The CDR3 totals 14 residues. Trimming pared 3 bases from V and 1 base from J, leaving 9 bases between. CDR3 nucleotides: TGTGCCAGCAGTGAGGTCGAATTTAACTATGGCTACACCTTC. It translates to CASSEVEFNYGYTF.

The gene calls are TRBV7-9 and TRBJ2-5, with a possible D match to TRBD1 (6 bases). Trimming removed 4 bases from V and 1 base from J, with 19 bases in between. The germline gives CDR1 SEHNR, CDR2 FQNEAQ (reference sequence). This CDR3 contains 17 residues. The CDR3 nucleotides are TGTGCCAGCAGCTCAGGGGCTTTAGTGACCGGCCAAGAGACCCAGTACTTC. The encoded protein is CASSSGALVTGQETQYF. Based on the CDR3 plus reference TRBV7-9 and TRBJ2-5, the full variable domain is DTGVSQNPRHKITKRGQNVTFRCDPISEHNRLYWYRQTLGQGPEFLTYFQNEAQLEKSRLLSDRFSAERPKGSFSTLEIQRTEQGDSAMYLCASSSGALVTGQETQYFGPGTRLLVL.